These 23 T cell receptor beta chains came from one sample sequenced in a study of blood T cell repertoires in COVID-19. Measured with immunoSEQ multiplex PCR; TCRdb has only the in-frame clones, and not every one. Of roughly 670,000 clones listed, 85% to 90% are singletons. The sequenced material came from peripheral blood. Every receptor here comes from a woman between 18 and 29 years old with acute or convalescent COVID-19.

The rearrangement joins TRBV3-1 (or the pseudogene TRBV3-2) to TRBJ2-7; 8 nucleotides line up with TRBD1. V gave up 1 base and J gave up 5 bases; unmatched junction bases: 7. There are 15 residues in the CDR3. CDR1 and CDR2 (germline): LGHDT, YNNKEL (reference sequence). The CDR3 sequence: CASSQVDRGHHEQYF. CDR3 nucleotides: TGTGCCAGCAGCCAAGTTGACAGGGGTCATCACGAGCAGTACTTC.

The chain has TRBV23-1 and TRBJ2-7; 7 bases map to TRBD2. TRBV23-1 is recorded as an ORF, its role being uncertain. V dropped 6 bases and J dropped 0; count of bases not matched to a gene: 8. This CDR3 has 15 residues. This chain's CDR3 is CASSPWRGGSYEQYF. The CDR3 DNA reads TGCGCCAGCAGCCCCTGGCGCGGGGGCTCCTACGAGCAGTACTTC.

The chain uses TRBV5-1 and TRBJ2-2, with 11 nucleotides matching TRBD1. The CDR3 has 14 amino acids. The germline V gene has CDR1 SGHRS and CDR2 YFSETQ. The V and J ends lost 4 bases and 7 bases, in that order; junction bases with no gene match: 3. The CDR3 region is CASSGDRGIGELFF. In nucleotides, the CDR3 is TGCGCCAGCAGCGGGGACAGGGGGATCGGGGAGCTGTTTTTT.

V gene TRBV19 combines with J gene TRBJ2-6, with D possibly being TRBD1 (5 bases). V lost 3 bases to trimming and J lost 4 bases, with 10 bases between them. There are 15 residues in the CDR3. The germline V gene encodes CDR1 LNHDA and CDR2 SQIVND (reference sequence). CDR3 coding DNA: TGTGCCAGTAGTATTCAGGGCTCCGGGGCCAACGTCCTGACTTTC. It codes for CASSIQGSGANVLTF.

This clone was seen a few times. The CDR3 coding sequence is TGTGCCAGCAGTCCCGGGGACAGACTTGGAAACACCATATATTTT. This encodes CASSPGDRLGNTIYF. The genes are TRBV6-5 and TRBJ1-3; TRBD1 matches at 7 bases. This CDR3 is 15 amino acids long. In germline, CDR1 is MNHEY, CDR2 SVGAGI. Trimming removed 5 bases from V and 3 bases from J; junction bases left unmatched: 7.

This rearrangement joins TRBV11-2 to TRBJ2-4; TRBD1 agrees at 10 bases. The CDR3 contains 23 residues. The V segment lost 6 bases and the J segment 1 base; nucleotides outside the gene matches: 27. Germline V lookup: CDR1 SGHAT, CDR2 FQNNGV. The CDR3 DNA is TGTGCCAGCAGTCCACCGGGACAGGGGCGTCTGGGGTCCTACGGGGATGCCAAAAACATTCAGTACTTC. Translation: CASSPPGQGRLGSYGDAKNIQYF. Filled out from reference TRBV11-2 and TRBJ2-4, the complete variable domain reads EAGVAQSPRYKIIEKRQSVAFWCNPISGHATLYWYQQILGQGPKLLIQFQNNGVVDDSQLPKDRFSAERLKGVDSTLKIQPAKLEDSAVYLCASSPPGQGRLGSYGDAKNIQYFGAGTRLSVL.

This chain uses TRBV9 with TRBJ2-5; 8 bases are a match to TRBD2. Losses at the gene ends were 0 bases for V and 5 bases for J; bases not matched to a gene: 6. The V gene's germline CDR1 is SGDLS and CDR2 YYNGEE. The CDR3 has 15 residues. CDR3 in amino acids: CASSVAGGLGETQYF. The CDR3 DNA sequence: TGTGCCAGCAGCGTAGCGGGGGGGCTCGGGGAGACCCAGTACTTC. The entire variable domain, with the rest obtained from reference TRBV9 and TRBJ2-5, is as follows: DSGVTQTPKHLITATGQRVTLRCSPRSGDLSVYWYQQSLDQGLQFLIQYYNGEERAKGNILERFSAQQFPDLHSELNLSSLELGDSALYFCASSVAGGLGETQYFGPGTRLLVL.

The chain recombines TRBV12-2 with TRBJ1-6. TRBV12-2 is listed as a pseudogene. The CDR3 runs to 18 residues. CDR3 DNA sequence: TGTGCAAGTCATCCCACCCGGGGGGGAGTCGCCTATAATTCACCCCTCCACTTT. Its translation: CASHPTRGGVAYNSPLHF.

This clone appeared once. The V and J genes are TRBV6-6 and TRBJ1-5, with D possibly matching TRBD1 (5 bases). CDR3 length equals 17 residues. Germline loops: CDR1 MNHNY, CDR2 SVGAGI (reference sequence). Deletions cut 5 bases from V and 1 base from J, with 18 bases between. The CDR3 protein is CASSPLGGAGSNQPQHF. Here the CDR3 DNA reads TGTGCCAGCAGTCCTCTGGGGGGAGCGGGAAGCAATCAGCCCCAGCATTTT.

The chain couples TRBV19 to TRBJ2-1, with a possible D match to TRBD2 (6 bases). Trimming took off 8 bases at V and 4 bases at J, with 12 bases between the two ends. Germline values: CDR1 LNHDA, CDR2 SQIVND (reference sequence). The CDR3 has 13 residues. CDR3 sequence reads: CASRASEYNEQFF. CDR3 coding DNA: TGTGCCAGTCGTGCTAGCGAATACAATGAGCAGTTCTTC.

This clone occurred once. The genes are TRBV27 and TRBJ1-5; TRBD1 is a possible D gene (5 bases). CDR1 and CDR2 (germline): MNHEY, SMNVEV (reference sequence). This CDR3 is built from 15 residues. The V gene lost 6 bases and the J gene lost 6 bases, with 18 bases spanning the gap. The CDR3 region has the DNA TGTGCCAGCAGCCGGCAGGGAGAGGGAGGTCAGCCCCAGCATTTT. It yields the protein CASSRQGEGGQPQHF.

The chain combines TRBV2 with TRBJ1-6; tentatively, D is TRBD1 (5 bases). CDR3 size: 16 residues. V lost 6 bases and J lost 6, with 18 bases in between. Germline CDR1 is SNHLY and CDR2 is FYNNEI. CDR3 region: CASSDGTLRGNSPLHF. The DNA for the CDR3 is TGTGCCAGCAGCGACGGGACTCTTAGGGGTAATTCACCCCTCCACTTT.

The chain carries TRBV21-1 and TRBJ2-5; no DNA check was done on the table's D call, TRBD1. TRBV21-1 is a recognized pseudogene. The CDR3 spans 17 residues. The CDR3 spells CASSKQVQGKGAETQYF. The CDR3 nucleotides are TGTGCCAGCAGCAAACAAGTACAGGGGAAGGGCGCAGAGACCCAGTACTTC.

The gene calls are TRBV29-1 and TRBJ2-3; 7 bases line up with TRBD2. There are 17 residues in the CDR3. The ends lost 0 bases at V and 1 base at J; junction bases unmatched: 10. The germline V gene has CDR1 SQVTM and CDR2 ANQGSEA. The CDR3 region is CSVEDQFASGGTDTQYF. The CDR3 bases are TGCAGCGTTGAAGATCAATTTGCAAGCGGGGGCACAGATACGCAGTATTTT.

This chain uses TRBV27 with TRBJ1-2, with 8 bases that match TRBD1. With 7 bases clipped from V and 3 bases from J, the junction kept 25 bases outside the gene matches. The CDR3 has 20 amino acids. Per the germline V gene, CDR1 is MNHEY and CDR2 is SMNVEV (reference sequence). This chain's CDR3 is CASTKVAPGGLSTGDYGYTF. The CDR3 DNA sequence: TGTGCCAGCACCAAGGTAGCTCCGGGAGGCCTTTCGACAGGGGACTATGGCTACACCTTC.

The genes are TRBV7-9 and TRBJ2-1; TRBD1 aligns across 8 bases. V lost 4 bases to trimming and J lost 4 bases; unmatched junction nucleotides: 9. This CDR3 comprises 16 residues. Germline CDR1 is SEHNR and CDR2 is FQNEAQ (reference sequence). CDR3 DNA sequence: TGTGCCAGCAGCTCGACCGACAGGGGAGAATACAATGAGCAGTTCTTC. Its protein product is CASSSTDRGEYNEQFF.

In regard to this clone: At one boundary the junction diverges from the germline segment, which might be a read error. This rearrangement joins TRBV25-1 to TRBJ1-2; D remains ambiguous. Germline V gene data show CDR1 as MGHDK and CDR2 as SYGVNS. CDR3 size: 10 residues. CDR3 amino acids: CASSDGRLCF. The CDR3 DNA reads TGTGCCAGCAGTGACGGCAGACTATGCTTC.

The chain is built from TRBV27 and TRBJ2-1, with D unclear. With 5 bases removed from V and 3 bases from J, the gap between germline ends came to 11 bases. The CDR3 is 14 amino acids. CDR1 is MNHEY, CDR2 SMNVEV, per germline (reference sequence). The DNA of the CDR3 is TGTGCCAGCAGTCGACCGCCGGGCTACAATGAGCAGTTCTTC. The encoded protein is CASSRPPGYNEQFF.

V and J are TRBV3-1 (or the pseudogene TRBV3-2) and TRBJ1-2; the D gene is possibly TRBD1 (5 bases). Trimming left V 2 bases short and J 4 bases short, with 14 bases between. The germline CDR1 and CDR2 sequences are LGHDT and YNNKEL (reference sequence). The CDR3 has 15 residues. The CDR3 region is CASSQSPGSGYGYTF. The CDR3 DNA is TGTGCCAGCAGCCAATCCCCAGGGTCGGGCTATGGCTACACCTTC.

This chain connects TRBV27 to TRBJ1-6, with 8 bases fitting TRBD1. This CDR3 contains 15 residues. Unmatched junction bases numbered 5, after V lost 0 bases and J lost 10 bases. CDR1 and CDR2 (germline): MNHEY, SMNVEV (reference sequence). This chain's CDR3 is CASSLSRTGWSPLHF. Written as DNA, the CDR3 is TGTGCCAGCAGTTTATCTCGGACAGGGTGGTCACCCCTCCACTTT.

The V and J genes are TRBV6-1 and TRBJ1-5; 9 nucleotides agree with TRBD1. The CDR3 runs to 17 residues. CDR1 MNHNS and CDR2 SASEGT come from the germline V gene. After removal of 2 bases from V and 5 bases from J, the junction contained 10 bases not matched to a gene. The CDR3 sequence is CASSEMRNRGLDQPQHF. The CDR3 coding sequence is TGTGCCAGCAGTGAAATGAGGAACAGGGGGCTCGATCAGCCCCAGCATTTT.

This chain links TRBV7-9 with TRBJ2-5, with 11 bases that match TRBD2. V shed 5 bases and J 1 base; nucleotides not matched to a gene: 3. CDR1 is SEHNR and CDR2 is FQNEAQ in the germline V gene (reference sequence). The CDR3 spans 15 residues. The CDR3 region is CASSPGLAGQETQYF. Written as DNA, the CDR3 is TGTGCCAGCAGCCCAGGACTAGCGGGCCAAGAGACCCAGTACTTC.

The V and J genes are TRBV19 and TRBJ1-5; D is unclear. CDR3 length: 13 residues. Germline assignment: CDR1 LNHDA and CDR2 SQIVND (reference sequence). V lost 4 bases and J 6 bases, leaving 10 bases between the germline ends. The CDR3 sequence: CASSSAHVQPQHF. CDR3 bases: TGTGCCAGTAGTAGTGCACATGTTCAGCCCCAGCATTTT.